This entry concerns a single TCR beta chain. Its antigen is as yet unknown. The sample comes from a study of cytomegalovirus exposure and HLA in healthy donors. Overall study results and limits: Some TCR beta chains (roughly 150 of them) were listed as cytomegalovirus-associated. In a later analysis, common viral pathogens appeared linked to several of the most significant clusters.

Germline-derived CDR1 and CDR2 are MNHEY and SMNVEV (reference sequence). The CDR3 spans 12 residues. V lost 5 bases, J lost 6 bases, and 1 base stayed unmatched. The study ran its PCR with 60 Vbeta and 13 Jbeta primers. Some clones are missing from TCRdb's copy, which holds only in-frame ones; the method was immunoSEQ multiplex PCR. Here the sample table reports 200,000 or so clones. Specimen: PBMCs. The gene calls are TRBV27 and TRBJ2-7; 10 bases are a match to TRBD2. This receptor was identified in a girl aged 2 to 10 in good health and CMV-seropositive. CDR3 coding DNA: TGTGCCAGCAGTCGACTAGCGGGCGAGCAGTACTTC. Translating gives CASSRLAGEQYF.